This TCR beta chain appears in the sequencing data of a study of blood T cell repertoires in COVID-19 (TCRdb year 2020). With regard to the full study: Samples covering the acute and convalescent phases of COVID-19 were provided by collaborators in the United States, Italy and Spain. The material from the prospective study consisted of cDNA or gDNA derived from T cells, B-cell-depleted T cells, or PBMCs. Subjects who had been exposed to COVID-19, were actively infected with it, or had recovered from it provided the deeply sampled blood TCRbeta repertoires that made up the dataset. The repertoires were made available in a free public database intended to serve as a resource for research on the immune response to SARS-CoV-2. Samples were obtained from the ongoing ImmuneRACE study (first 160 participants) and from 1,200 or so subjects provided by 6 global collaborators. Sample metadata almost always included a de-identified subject ID, COVID-19 status, age in years and sex. Where available, HLA class I and class II types were obtained from metadata supplied by the sample provider rather than from assay-based typing.

Whole blood was collected in K2EDTA tubes by collaborating institutions according to the institutions' own protocols. For TCRbeta analysis, collaborators shipped samples as frozen whole blood, isolated PBMCs, or DNA extracted from either of those sample types. What the work shows at the level of the full study, not this receptor alone: The quantity of clinical and demographic metadata differed by source and by participant and was supplied without curation.

As encoded in the germline V gene, CDR1 is KGHSH while CDR2 is LQKENI. The CDR3 holds 16 amino acids from the cysteine to the phenylalanine. The sequence is cut down to CDR3 DNA, 48 bases in frame from base 1. V ends up 2 bases short and J 5 bases short, with an unmatched junction base count of 11. TCRbeta CDR3 regions were amplified from genomic DNA using the immunoSEQ Assay, a bias-controlled multiplex PCR. The authors' analysis ran thus. The number of nucleated cells in each sample was estimated from the amplification of reference gene primers within the assay. To quantify the absolute abundance of each unique TCRbeta CDR3 rearrangement, sequence reads were collapsed and filtered. Productive Simpson clonality was computed per sample as the square root of Simpson's diversity index over productive rearrangements. The source is immuneACCESS, and TCRdb retained only in-frame sequences with V and J called. Part of the clones is not carried over; for the studies checked, unresolved V genes explain less than half of this, and the remainder is unexplained. D and trimming come from the DNA, and the V and J calls and clone size come from that table. The sample table records 49,000 or so clones; more than 75% of these occur just once. The ten largest clones capture over 5% of the sample.

Points on this clone: Its antigen target is currently unknown. No base quality information exists; no much larger clone differs at one position.

Sequenced input: peripheral blood. This clonotype was obtained from a man aged 50 to 60 with active COVID-19. The chain couples TRBV18 to TRBJ2-5; 7 central bases correspond to TRBD2. The bases are TGTGCCAGCTCACCAACGTTAGCTAGCGGACTTGAGACCCAGTACTTC. The encoded protein is CASSPTLASGLETQYF.